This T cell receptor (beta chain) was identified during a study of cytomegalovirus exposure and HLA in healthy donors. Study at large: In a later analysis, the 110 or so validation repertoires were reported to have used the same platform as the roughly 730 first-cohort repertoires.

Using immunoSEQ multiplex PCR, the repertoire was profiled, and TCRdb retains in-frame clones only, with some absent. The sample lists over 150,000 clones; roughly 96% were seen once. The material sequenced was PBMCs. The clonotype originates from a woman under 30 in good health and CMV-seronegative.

CDR3 amino acids: CASSQARGYEQYF. The CDR3 DNA reads as TGCGCCAGCAGCCAGGCCAGGGGATACGAGCAGTACTTC. This chain connects TRBV4-3 to TRBJ2-7; D may be TRBD1 (6 bases). Germline V lookup: CDR1 LGHNA, CDR2 YSLEER. Between the trimmed V and J ends, which lost 3 bases and 4 bases, there was a span of 10 bases. The CDR3 length is 13 residues.